The next 11 T cell receptor beta chains were all read from a single sample in a study of T cell repertoires in aging, cancer and after chemotherapy. A mixed TRB-A/B primer pool amplified rearranged TRB by multiplex touch-down PCR. TCRdb recomputed calls from the multiplex PCR reads with MiXCR, one row per CDR3 protein. In the table there are about 13,000 distinct CDR3 sequences, roughly 25% of which are singletons. Amplification of TCR beta used genomic DNA extracted from peripheral blood. The specimen was blood. The origin of the receptors is a human donor in good health.

This chain connects TRBV20-1 to TRBJ1-1; TRBD1 matches 10 bases. The CDR3 spans 14 residues. In germline, CDR1 is DFQATT, CDR2 SNEGSKA (reference sequence). After removal of 6 bases from V and 1 base from J, the junction contained 5 bases not matched to a gene. The CDR3 region is CSALRDRGNTEAFF. The CDR3 coding sequence is TGCAGTGCCCTTAGGGACAGGGGGAACACTGAAGCTTTCTTT.

The chain uses TRBV7-2 and TRBJ2-3; tentatively, D is TRBD1 or TRBD2 (7 bases each). Trimming left V 5 bases short and J 2 bases short, with 17 bases between. Germline CDR1 SGHTA, CDR2 FQGNSA. This CDR3 spans 16 amino acids. CDR3 coding DNA: TGTGCCAGCAGCCAAGGGGGCGGGGGTTTCACAGATACGCAGTATTTT. Residues: CASSQGGGGFTDTQYF.

By its share, this clonotype is medium-sized. This chain joins TRBV29-1 and TRBJ1-3, with D perhaps TRBD1 (5 bases). This CDR3 is built from 16 residues. CDR1 is SQVTM, CDR2 ANQGSEA, per germline. Trimming shortened V by 4 bases and J by 4 bases, and 20 bases separated the two germline ends. CDR3 sequence (DNA): TGCAGCGTTGCATCCGGGACGGAACGATCGGGAAACACCATATATTTT. This codes for CSVASGTERSGNTIYF.

The CDR3 spells CAISERGVYNSPLHF. The CDR3 DNA reads as TGTGCCATCAGTGAGAGAGGGGTGTACAATTCACCCCTCCACTTT. The chain recombines TRBV10-3 with TRBJ1-6, with a tentative D call TRBD1 (5 bases). V gave up 2 bases and J gave up 7 bases, with 12 bases separating them. The CDR3 is 15 residues long. Germline V gene data show CDR1 as ENHRY and CDR2 as SYGVKD.

For this clonotype: Sequence at one end of the junction differs from germline and may be a read error. The chain employs TRBV27 and TRBJ1-1; D uncertain. The germline V gene encodes CDR1 MNHEY and CDR2 SMNVEV (reference sequence). The CDR3 spans 11 residues. The chain's CDR3 is CATFRNTESFF. The CDR3 nucleotides are TGTGCCACCTTTAGGAACACTGAATCTTTCTTT.

This clonotype was observed a handful of times. The CDR3 reads CSAPLGGSYEQYF. The CDR3 nucleotides read TGCAGTGCTCCACTGGGGGGATCCTACGAGCAGTACTTC. The chain links TRBV20-1 to TRBJ2-7, with D tentatively TRBD2 (6 bases). CDR1 is DFQATT, CDR2 SNEGSKA, per germline (reference sequence). This CDR3 contains 13 residues. Trimming took off 5 bases at V and 1 base at J, with 12 bases between the two ends.

The genes are TRBV6-2 or TRBV6-3 and TRBJ2-2; D ambiguous. The length of the CDR3 is 16 residues. Trimming removed 5 bases from V and 1 base from J, with 14 bases in between. Germline values: CDR1 MNHEY, CDR2 SVGEGT. In DNA form, the CDR3 reads TGTGCCAGCAGTAAGTCGGCTGAACGGAACACCGGGGAGCTGTTTTTT. Its translation: CASSKSAERNTGELFF.

This clonotype came up a few times. The chain links TRBV12-3 or TRBV12-4 to TRBJ1-2; tentative D call: TRBD1 (5 bases). V was clipped by 5 bases and J by 2 bases, with 15 bases between them. This CDR3 contains 15 residues. The CDR3 DNA is TGTGCCAGCAGTGGTGGGGCCTACACCAACTATGGCTACACCTTC. Protein product: CASSGGAYTNYGYTF.

The V gene is TRBV9, the J gene TRBJ2-3; D might be TRBD2 (5 bases). V dropped 2 bases and J dropped 6 bases, with 13 bases sitting between them. Germline values: CDR1 SGDLS, CDR2 YYNGEE. The CDR3 runs to 14 residues. The CDR3 protein is CASSVAQSGDTQYF. CDR3 bases: TGTGCCAGCAGCGTCGCACAGAGCGGCGATACGCAGTATTTT.

This chain uses TRBV2 with TRBJ1-2, with D perhaps TRBD1 (5 bases). The CDR3 covers 14 residues. Germline V gene data show CDR1 as SNHLY and CDR2 as FYNNEI. The germline V and J ends were trimmed by 6 bases and 4 bases, with 15 bases remaining between them. The CDR3 DNA reads as TGTGCCAGCAGGGCTCGGGGGGAAGGCTATGGCTACACCTTC. This gives the protein CASRARGEGYGYTF.

This clonotype was counted a single time. This sequence joins TRBV24-1 and TRBJ2-3, with D unresolved. Trimming removed 9 bases from V and 2 bases from J, with 14 bases in between. CDR1 and CDR2 from the germline V gene are KGHDR and SFDVKD. The CDR3 contains 14 residues. CDR3 protein: CATRPNSDTDTQYF. DNA for the CDR3: TGTGCCACCCGACCTAACTCCGACACAGATACGCAGTATTTT.